This passage covers 26 T cell receptor beta chains from one sample sequenced in a study of blood T cell repertoires in COVID-19. Profiled with immunoSEQ multiplex PCR; TCRdb holds only in-frame clones, not every one. The sample carries more than 85,000 clones, 85% recorded once. The specimen sequenced was peripheral blood. Source of these receptors: an elderly man with acute or convalescent COVID-19.

The chain has TRBV7-9 and TRBJ2-1; D is perhaps TRBD1 (6 bases). The CDR3 consists of 15 residues. Deletions cut 6 bases from V and 0 bases from J, with 12 bases between. Germline V CDR1 and CDR2: SEHNR, FQNEAQ (reference sequence). CDR3 loop: CASRGQLSSYNEQFF. The CDR3 nucleotides are TGTGCCAGCAGAGGACAGCTTAGCTCCTACAATGAGCAGTTCTTC.

The chain joins TRBV30 to TRBJ1-1; D remains ambiguous. Germline CDR1 GTSNPN, CDR2 SVGIG (reference sequence). CDR3 length equals 14 residues. Deletions cut 2 bases from V and 0 bases from J, with 10 bases between. CDR3: CAWSKGLMNTEAFF. The CDR3 DNA sequence: TGTGCCTGGAGTAAAGGACTAATGAACACTGAAGCTTTCTTT.

The rearrangement uses TRBV7-2 and TRBJ1-5; a possible D gene is TRBD1 (6 bases). V lost 5 bases, J lost 4 bases, and 12 bases lay in between. Germline V lookup: CDR1 SGHTA, CDR2 FQGNSA. The CDR3 sequence is 14 residues long. The CDR3 nucleotides read TGTGCCAGCAGCCAACAGGGAAAAAATCAGCCCCAGCATTTT. This translates into CASSQQGKNQPQHF. Together with reference TRBV7-2 and TRBJ1-5, the CDR3 gives the full variable domain: GAGVSQSPSNKVTEKGKDVELRCDPISGHTALYWYRQSLGQGLEFLIYFQGNSAPDKSGLPSDRFSAERTGGSVSTLTIQRTQQEDSAVYLCASSQQGKNQPQHFGDGTRLSIL.

The V and J genes are TRBV3-1 (or the pseudogene TRBV3-2) and TRBJ2-3; 8 bases match TRBD1. Losses at the gene ends were 0 bases for V and 4 bases for J; bases not matched to a gene: 15. Per the germline V gene, CDR1 is LGHDT and CDR2 is YNNKEL (reference sequence). This CDR3 spans 19 amino acids. The chain's CDR3 is CASSQDHLARGHGADTQYF. Written as DNA, the CDR3 is TGTGCCAGCAGCCAAGATCACCTTGCCAGGGGGCACGGAGCAGATACGCAGTATTTT.

This chain connects TRBV19 to TRBJ2-1, with 8 bases aligning to TRBD1. Trimming removed 6 bases from V and 3 bases from J; junction bases left unmatched: 4. The CDR3 consists of 14 residues. Germline CDR1 and CDR2: LNHDA and SQIVND (reference sequence). The chain's CDR3 is CASRLTGVYNEQFF. CDR3 bases: TGTGCCAGTAGGCTGACAGGGGTCTACAATGAGCAGTTCTTC.

This clone was observed once. J is TRBJ2-5 and V is TRBV28; 10 positions agree with TRBD1. Germline V gene lookup returns CDR1 MDHEN and CDR2 SYDVKM. This CDR3 comprises 13 residues. The junction had 5 bases not matched to a gene; V was cut back by 9 bases and J by 4 bases. The CDR3 protein is CASRTGGLETQYF. As DNA, the CDR3 is TGTGCCAGTCGGACAGGGGGGTTAGAGACCCAGTACTTC. Based on the CDR3 plus reference TRBV28 and TRBJ2-5, the full variable domain is DVKVTQSSRYLVKRTGEKVFLECVQDMDHENMFWYRQDPGLGLRLIYFSYDVKMKEKGDIPEGYSVSREKKERFSLILESASTNQTSMYLCASRTGGLETQYFGPGTRLLVL.

The J gene is TRBJ2-7, the V gene TRBV9, with 8 bases identical to TRBD2. Looked up from germline, CDR1 is SGDLS and CDR2 is YYNGEE. Losses at the gene ends were 1 base for V and 2 bases for J; bases not matched to a gene: 5. The CDR3 has 15 amino acids. CDR3 sequence reads: CASSVNPGGPYEQYF. CDR3 DNA sequence: TGTGCCAGCAGCGTAAACCCGGGAGGGCCCTACGAGCAGTACTTC.

A single count supports this clone. The chain couples TRBV9 to TRBJ1-4; TRBD1 agrees at 7 bases. The ends lost 3 bases at V and 7 bases at J; junction bases unmatched: 9. Germline lookup yields CDR1 SGDLS and CDR2 YYNGEE. This CDR3 spans 15 amino acids. The CDR3 nucleotides are TGTGCCAGCAGCGCCCGAGACAGGGAGAGTGAAAAACTGTTTTTT. Translation: CASSARDRESEKLFF.

CDR3 loop: CASSLLGRDFDYGYTF. CDR3 nucleotide sequence: TGTGCCAGCAGTTTATTGGGGAGGGACTTTGACTATGGCTACACCTTC. The chain uses TRBV28 and TRBJ1-2; D is perhaps TRBD1 (5 bases). Germline lookup yields CDR1 MDHEN and CDR2 SYDVKM. The CDR3 covers 16 residues. Trimming shortened V by 1 base and J by 3 bases, and 15 bases separated the two germline ends.

The chain couples TRBV7-9 to TRBJ2-7; 8 bases map to TRBD2. After removal of 5 bases from V and 6 bases from J, the junction contained 9 bases not matched to a gene. The CDR3 has 14 amino acids. Germline CDR1 is SEHNR and CDR2 is FQNEAQ (reference sequence). CDR3 sequence: CASSHSAGVGEQYF. For the CDR3, the DNA is TGTGCCAGCAGCCACTCAGCGGGAGTGGGCGAGCAGTACTTC.

The chain couples TRBV6-5 to TRBJ2-1; 7 bases are shared with TRBD2. This CDR3 is 15 amino acids long. Germline CDR1 and CDR2: MNHEY and SVGAGI. The V segment lost 6 bases and the J segment 5 bases; nucleotides outside the gene matches: 10. Here the CDR3 DNA reads TGTGCCAGCAGATTGAGGGGTAGCGGGCACAATGAGCAGTTCTTC. Translated, it gives CASRLRGSGHNEQFF.

This clone came up a few times. The genes are TRBV11-3 and TRBJ2-2; 7 nucleotides agree with TRBD1. In germline, CDR1 is SGHNT, CDR2 YENEEA. The CDR3 length is 15 residues. Germline trimming cut 6 bases from V and 3 bases from J; bases unmatched to any gene: 7. CDR3 DNA: TGTGCCAGCAGAAACGGACAGGTCGACACCGGGGAGCTGTTTTTT. This translates into CASRNGQVDTGELFF.

The gene calls are TRBV6-1 and TRBJ2-2; D may be TRBD2 (6 bases). CDR3 length: 15 residues. Between the trimmed V and J ends, which lost 3 bases and 4 bases, there was a span of 12 bases. The germline V gene encodes CDR1 MNHNS and CDR2 SASEGT. This CDR3 is CASSDTGTSTGELFF. In nucleotides, the CDR3 is TGTGCCAGCAGTGACACCGGGACTTCCACCGGGGAGCTGTTTTTT.

The chain couples TRBV27 to TRBJ1-1; D perhaps matches TRBD1 (6 bases). This CDR3 region has 14 residues. CDR1 is MNHEY, CDR2 SMNVEV, per germline (reference sequence). V was shortened by 2 bases and J by 5 bases, with 12 bases between the two germline ends. CDR3 sequence reads: CASSLRGASTEAFF. Here the CDR3 DNA reads TGTGCCAGCAGTTTACGGGGGGCTAGTACTGAAGCTTTCTTT.

This chain links TRBV5-1 with TRBJ2-4; 11 nucleotides agree with TRBD1. The ends lost 4 bases at V and 9 bases at J; junction bases unmatched: 9. The CDR3 spans 15 residues. Germline V gene data show CDR1 as SGHRS and CDR2 as YFSETQ. CDR3 protein: CASSPRTGGELIQYF. The DNA of the CDR3 is TGCGCCAGCAGCCCTAGGACAGGGGGCGAACTCATTCAGTACTTC.

The V and J genes are TRBV9 and TRBJ1-6; a weak D match, TRBD1 (6 bases). Germline V lookup: CDR1 SGDLS, CDR2 YYNGEE. V lost 0 bases, J lost 8 bases, and 12 bases lay in between. The CDR3 is 15 amino acids. CDR3 region: CASSVVGRGDSPLHF. The CDR3 DNA is TGTGCCAGCAGCGTAGTGGGCAGGGGTGATTCACCCCTCCACTTT.

This chain links TRBV29-1 with TRBJ2-7; tentative D call: TRBD1 (7 bases). V was cut by 4 bases and J by 4 bases, with 14 bases left in between. Germline V gene data show CDR1 as SQVTM and CDR2 as ANQGSEA. The CDR3 loop spans 13 amino acids. CDR3 DNA sequence: TGCAGCGTTGCCCGCGGGACAGCATACGAGCAGTACTTC. Translated: CSVARGTAYEQYF.

This chain joins TRBV7-3 and TRBJ2-1, with 11 bases identical to TRBD2. The CDR3 is 15 amino acids. V trimming: 4 bases; J trimming: 7 bases; junction bases outside the gene matches: 6. CDR1 and CDR2 from the germline V gene are SGHTA and FQGTGA. The CDR3 DNA follows: TGTGCCAGCAGCTCCTTTAGCGGGAGGGGGAATGAGCAGTTCTTC. Translation gives CASSSFSGRGNEQFF.

Only a few counts were recorded for this clone. J is TRBJ1-4 and V is TRBV28; 10 bases agree with TRBD1. Looked up from germline, CDR1 is MDHEN and CDR2 is SYDVKM. The CDR3 extends over 15 amino acids. The V and J ends lost 1 base and 9 bases, in that order; junction bases with no gene match: 5. CDR3 nucleotides: TGTGCCAGCAGTTTATCCGGGACAGGGGATCAAAAACTGTTTTTT. Its translation is CASSLSGTGDQKLFF.

The rearrangement joins TRBV24-1 to TRBJ2-2; TRBD2 is a possible D gene (6 bases). CDR1 KGHDR and CDR2 SFDVKD come from the germline V gene. This CDR3 is 16 amino acids long. Trimming left V 3 bases short and J 6 bases short, with 16 bases between. The CDR3 DNA reads TGTGCCACCAGTGATCCCCGAGGAGGGGCAGCCGGGGAGCTGTTTTTT. As protein: CATSDPRGGAAGELFF.

V usage is TRBV9 and J usage is TRBJ1-1; no clear D. In germline, CDR1 is SGDLS, CDR2 YYNGEE. This CDR3 contains 13 residues. Trimming shortened V by 0 bases and J by 4 bases, and 7 bases separated the two germline ends. The chain's CDR3 is CASSVVQSTEAFF. DNA for the CDR3: TGTGCCAGCAGCGTAGTACAGTCCACTGAAGCTTTCTTT. The variable domain in full, completed from reference TRBV9 and TRBJ1-1, reads DSGVTQTPKHLITATGQRVTLRCSPRSGDLSVYWYQQSLDQGLQFLIQYYNGEERAKGNILERFSAQQFPDLHSELNLSSLELGDSALYFCASSVVQSTEAFFGQGTRLTVV.

The genes are TRBV5-1 and TRBJ2-1; 12 positions match TRBD2. The CDR3 extends over 16 amino acids. CDR1 is SGHRS and CDR2 is YFSETQ in the germline V gene. Unmatched junction bases numbered 2, after V lost 4 bases and J lost 0 bases. CDR3 sequence reads: CASSPTSGSSYNEQFF. The CDR3 DNA is TGCGCCAGCAGCCCGACTAGCGGGAGCTCCTACAATGAGCAGTTCTTC.

The chain combines TRBV29-1 with TRBJ2-5; the D gene is possibly TRBD1 (5 bases). The CDR3 length is 12 residues. The germline CDR1 and CDR2 sequences are SQVTM and ANQGSEA. The V end was cut by 2 bases, the J end by 5 bases, with 9 bases between. The CDR3 here is CSVEQGSETQYF. CDR3 coding DNA: TGCAGCGTTGAACAGGGTTCCGAGACCCAGTACTTC.

The chain uses TRBV7-9 and TRBJ1-2; D is possibly TRBD1 (5 bases). Trimming removed 3 bases at V and 0 bases at J, with 17 bases between. Germline values: CDR1 SEHNR, CDR2 FQNEAQ (reference sequence). This CDR3 comprises 17 residues. The CDR3 reads CASSFSTVTQSNYGYTF. The CDR3 DNA follows: TGTGCCAGCAGCTTTTCGACAGTCACCCAATCTAACTATGGCTACACCTTC.

This clone was found once. This sequence joins TRBV14 and TRBJ2-1; 7 nucleotides line up with TRBD1. Germline CDR1 and CDR2: SGHDN and FVKESK. The junction had 2 bases not matched to a gene; V was cut back by 4 bases and J by 8 bases. The CDR3 runs 12 residues. The CDR3 loop reads CASSRGGDEQFF. The CDR3 nucleotides read TGTGCCAGCAGCCGAGGGGGCGATGAGCAGTTCTTC.

The chain recombines TRBV7-2 with TRBJ2-1; TRBD2 aligns across 9 bases. The CDR3 extends over 17 amino acids. Looked up from germline, CDR1 is SGHTA and CDR2 is FQGNSA. V dropped 1 base and J dropped 5; count of bases not matched to a gene: 9. This CDR3 is CASSLVLAGRGDNEQFF. CDR3 nucleotides: TGTGCCAGCAGCTTAGTCCTAGCGGGGCGGGGGGACAATGAGCAGTTCTTC.